This T cell receptor beta chain is from a study of OX40 agonist ivuxolimab in advanced cancers. Study background: Patients' therapy was ivuxolimab, an antibody that acts as an agonist of OX40 (CD134).

Findings and limits, study-wide: Dosing at 0.1 to 3.0 mg/kg was accompanied by clonal expansion of CD4+ and CD8+ blood T cells by week 6.

Regarding this clone: Its antigen remains unidentified.

V shed 4 bases and J shed 2 bases, with 15 bases lying between them. Germline CDR1 SNHLY, CDR2 FYNNEI. This CDR3 contains 15 residues. The protocol was immunoSEQ multiplex PCR, while the TCRdb copy is restricted to in-frame clones and leaves out a portion. The data contain about 58,000 clones, 83% of them singletons. The receptor's source is an adult with an advanced solid tumor such as melanoma, head and neck, liver or kidney cancer. The sample was CD4+ or CD8+ T cells sorted from blood, taken in a trial of the OX40 agonist ivuxolimab. The chain joins TRBV2 to TRBJ2-7; D is perhaps TRBD1 or TRBD2 (5 bases each). The DNA of the CDR3 is TGTGCCAGCAGTGCGCAGCCTTCGGGGCCCTACGAGCAGTACTTC. Amino acids: CASSAQPSGPYEQYF.